This T cell receptor beta chain originates from a study of cytomegalovirus exposure and HLA in healthy donors. The PCR made use of 60 Vbeta and 13 Jbeta primers. Data came from immunoSEQ multiplex PCR; TCRdb stores just in-frame clones and leaves some out. The table records roughly 100,000 clones, 76% of them present only once. Germline CDR1 reads SGHDN; CDR2 reads FVKESK. J gave up 4 bases and V 1 base, and 7 bases lay outside the gene matches. The CDR3 spans 15 residues. This clone has a single count. The chain links TRBV14 to TRBJ2-7; 7 bases align to TRBD2. The receptor comes from a woman aged 18 to 35 in good health and CMV-seropositive. The specimen sequenced was PBMCs. The chain's CDR3 is CASSQVFGGFYEQYF. As DNA, the CDR3 is TGTGCCAGCAGCCAAGTGTTCGGGGGGTTTTACGAGCAGTACTTC. Full variable domain (outside the CDR3, taken from reference TRBV14 and TRBJ2-7): EAGVTQFPSHSVIEKGQTVTLRCDPISGHDNLYWYRRVMGKEIKFLLHFVKESKQDESGMPNNRFLAERTGGTYSTLKVQPAELEDSGVYFCASSQVFGGFYEQYFGPGTRLTVT.